This section outlines one T cell receptor beta chain sequence together with its context. The antigen it recognizes is unknown. Base qualities are not provided; no much larger clone lies one nucleotide away. For sequencing of the TCRbeta CDR3 region, genomic DNA was extracted from the sorted cells. The immunoSEQ Assay was used to sequence the TCRbeta CDR3 regions. Not all clones reach the TCRdb copy of this immuneACCESS table, which keeps in-frame sequences only. Checked studies attribute under half of the gap to unresolved V genes and leave the rest unexplained. The sample records roughly 80,000 clones, 93% of which are singletons. The ten largest clones take up 6.2% of the sample. The trial excluded patients who had a history of autoimmune disease or who were on systemic immunosuppression. Peripheral blood for TCR sequencing was collected from all dose cohorts at baseline, on cycle 4 day 1, and on cycle 7 day 1. Samples came from an open-label, multicenter, first-in-human phase I dose-escalation trial of ivuxolimab. Adults with locally advanced or metastatic melanoma, renal cell, hepatocellular, or head and neck squamous cell carcinoma were enrolled in the trial. CD4+ and CD8+ T cells were sorted separately from peripheral blood before TCR sequencing.

This sample is drawn from a study of OX40 agonist ivuxolimab in advanced cancers. A note on the overall study: Ivuxolimab, which targeted the costimulatory receptor OX40 (CD134), was an agonistic, fully human IgG2 monoclonal antibody. A male proportion of around 80% and a mean age of 60 years, ranging from about 20 to 79, were recorded for the dose-escalation cohort. Three dose-escalation patients achieved partial responses, one with hepatocellular carcinoma and two with cutaneous melanoma. Intravenous ivuxolimab was administered to patients every 2 weeks at six dose levels: 0.01, 0.1, 0.3, 1.5, 3 and 10 mg/kg. Of the roughly 54 patients in dose escalation, approximately 20 had hepatocellular carcinoma, about 15 had melanoma, 9 had renal cell carcinoma and 9 had head and neck cancer. Peripheral TCRbeta sequencing aimed to test whether ivuxolimab altered TCR sequence diversity and caused clonal T-cell expansion. The paper reports the monotherapy dose-escalation portion (N = 52 patients) of the phase I ivuxolimab trial. Patients were allowed to have had prior anti-PD-1, anti-PD-L1 or anti-CTLA-4 therapy, and roughly 40% of the dose-escalation patients had been treated with checkpoint inhibitors.

The CDR1 and CDR2 encoded by the germline V gene are SGHRS and YFSETQ. Reading from cysteine to phenylalanine, the CDR3 counts 11 amino acids. CDR3 DNA only is kept here, 33 bases in frame from base 1. V sheds 0 bases and J sheds 8 bases, leaving 5 bases between their ends. What the work shows at the level of the full study, not this receptor alone: In the 0.1-3.0 mg/kg groups, partial responders were among the patients with the lowest normalized peripheral clonal expansion, particularly in CD8+ T cells. After ivuxolimab, more expanded clones were found on average in CD8+ T cells than in CD4+ T cells. At doses of 0.1 to 3.0 mg/kg, clonal expansion of both CD4+ and CD8+ blood T cells was observed from baseline to week 6. Low levels of normalized T-cell clonal expansion were also seen in some patients who did not respond. The antigen specificity of the peripheral T cells that underwent clonal expansion was not determined.

This TCR came from an adult with an advanced solid tumor such as melanoma, head and neck, liver or kidney cancer. Specimen: CD4+ or CD8+ T cells sorted from blood, collected in a trial of the OX40 agonist ivuxolimab. This chain is built from TRBV5-1 and TRBJ1-1, with the D segment identity uncertain. The CDR3 is CASSLGQEAFF. The DNA reads TGCGCCAGCAGCTTGGGGCAGGAAGCTTTCTTT.